The 23 T cell receptor beta chains in this list originate from one sample, sequenced in a study of blood T cell repertoires in COVID-19. Libraries were prepared by immunoSEQ multiplex PCR; TCRdb keeps only in-frame clonotypes and omits some of them. The sample includes some 150,000 clones, about 80% of them seen just once. The sequenced sample was peripheral blood. All receptors derive from a woman between 55 and 75 years old with acute or convalescent COVID-19.

This rearrangement joins TRBV7-9 to TRBJ2-3; D is perhaps TRBD2 (7 bases). The germline V and J ends were trimmed by 0 bases and 5 bases, with 18 bases remaining between them. The CDR3 consists of 17 residues. Germline CDR1 SEHNR, CDR2 FQNEAQ (reference sequence). CDR3 bases: TGTGCCAGCAGCTTAGCACAGGGACTAACCGCGGGAGATACGCAGTATTTT. Protein product: CASSLAQGLTAGDTQYF.

J is TRBJ1-1 and V is TRBV4-1, with D possibly TRBD1 on 5 matching bases. V gave up 3 bases and J gave up 4 bases, with 15 bases separating them. This CDR3 has 15 amino acids. Germline assignment: CDR1 MGHRA and CDR2 YSYEKL. The CDR3 here is CASSQFDSMGTEAFF. DNA for the CDR3: TGCGCCAGCAGCCAGTTCGACAGTATGGGCACTGAAGCTTTCTTT.

Note on this clone: The same CDR3 arises from other DNA sequences in this sample as well. The chain has TRBV28 and TRBJ1-2, with TRBD1 matching over 7 bases. This CDR3 has 16 amino acids. Germline CDR1 is MDHEN and CDR2 is SYDVKM. The V and J ends lost 6 bases and 3 bases, in that order; junction bases with no gene match: 13. The DNA for the CDR3 is TGTGCCAGCAGAGGGGACAGCTTTGACATTTACTATGGCTACACCTTC. It is translated as CASRGDSFDIYYGYTF.

The chain combines TRBV7-8 with TRBJ1-5; 9 bases map to TRBD1. CDR3 length equals 15 residues. CDR1 and CDR2 (germline): SGHVS, FQNEAQ. The J segment lost 6 bases and the V segment lost 3 bases, leaving 6 bases of the junction unmatched. CDR3 sequence (DNA): TGTGCCAGCAGCTTCGCACAGGGGGCGTTTCAGCCCCAGCATTTT. Translated, it gives CASSFAQGAFQPQHF. Using reference TRBV7-8 and TRBJ1-5 for the parts outside the CDR3, the full variable domain is GAGVSQSPRYKVAKRGQDVALRCDPISGHVSLFWYQQALGQGPEFLTYFQNEAQLDKSGLPSDRFFAERPEGSVSTLKIQRTQQEDSAVYLCASSFAQGAFQPQHFGDGTRLSIL.

This clone was seen a single time. The chain has TRBV29-1 and TRBJ2-7, with D possibly being TRBD2 (5 bases). Germline CDR1 is SQVTM and CDR2 is ANQGSEA. Trimming took off 5 bases at V and 4 bases at J, with 18 bases between the two ends. This CDR3 comprises 14 residues. DNA for the CDR3: TGCAGCGTTCTTGACTGGGGAGAGCGGTACGAGCAGTACTTC. It specifies CSVLDWGERYEQYF.

The rearrangement joins TRBV11-3 to TRBJ2-3; D possibly corresponds to TRBD1 (7 bases). Germline values: CDR1 SGHNT, CDR2 YENEEA. V was trimmed by 5 bases and J by 2 bases, leaving 17 bases between them. The CDR3 extends over 16 amino acids. CDR3 bases: TGTGCCAGCAGCCAACTACCAGGGGGGATCACAGATACGCAGTATTTT. Translation gives CASSQLPGGITDTQYF.

The rearrangement joins TRBV11-3 to TRBJ2-2, with 11 bases fitting TRBD2. The CDR3 is made up of 16 amino acids. V lost 5 bases and J lost 1; bases outside the gene matches: 3. Germline V CDR1 and CDR2: SGHNT, YENEEA. This CDR3 is CASSPTSGVNTGELFF. In DNA, the CDR3 is TGTGCCAGCAGCCCGACTAGCGGGGTGAACACCGGGGAGCTGTTTTTT.

This clone has only a few counts. The chain has TRBV7-2 and TRBJ1-2; D is ambiguous. The CDR3 spans 14 residues. From germline, CDR1 is SGHTA and CDR2 FQGNSA. V was cut by 5 bases and J by 0 bases, with 10 bases left in between. CDR3 amino acids: CASSVTPTNYGYTF. As DNA, the CDR3 is TGTGCCAGCAGCGTGACACCTACTAACTATGGCTACACCTTC.

This clone was counted once. This rearrangement joins TRBV9 to TRBJ2-5; 7 nucleotides match TRBD1. The CDR3 length is 14 residues. Germline V lookup: CDR1 SGDLS, CDR2 YYNGEE. Unmatched junction bases numbered 4, after V lost 0 bases and J lost 5 bases. CDR3 bases: TGTGCCAGCAGCGTAGGAACAGGGGTGGAGACCCAGTACTTC. Translated: CASSVGTGVETQYF.

V gene TRBV9 combines with J gene TRBJ2-7; 9 nucleotides match TRBD1. Trimming cost V 3 bases and J 6 bases; bases outside gene matches: 7. Germline-derived CDR1 and CDR2 are SGDLS and YYNGEE. The CDR3 length is 14 residues. The CDR3 DNA reads as TGTGCCAGCAGCGCGGACAGGGGAGGGTTCGAGCAGTACTTC. It is translated as CASSADRGGFEQYF.

The CDR3 region has the DNA TGTGCCAGCAGCTTAATCGGGCTAGCGGGTAACACCGGGGAGCTGTTTTTT. The encoded protein is CASSLIGLAGNTGELFF. The chain is built from TRBV7-3 and TRBJ2-2, with 8 bases that match TRBD2. Trimming took 1 base from V and 2 from J; bases not matched to a gene: 6. The CDR3 contains 17 residues. Germline values: CDR1 SGHTA, CDR2 FQGTGA.

The chain is built from TRBV7-9 and TRBJ2-7; possibly TRBD1 for D (6 bases). The CDR3 sequence is 15 residues long. Germline assignment: CDR1 SEHNR and CDR2 FQNEAQ (reference sequence). Trimming left V 5 bases short and J 3 bases short, with 17 bases between. CDR3: CASSVMAGAVYEQYF. The CDR3 DNA sequence: TGTGCCAGCAGCGTGATGGCAGGGGCAGTCTACGAGCAGTACTTC.

The chain employs TRBV21-1 and TRBJ1-2; TRBD1, the table's D call, lacks a check against the DNA. TRBV21-1 is a documented pseudogene. This CDR3 is 14 amino acids long. CDR3 loop: CASSMPRGICGYTF. CDR3 coding DNA: TGTGCCAGCAGCATGCCCAGGGGGATCTGTGGCTACACCTTC.

The rearrangement joins TRBV11-2 to TRBJ2-1, with 8 bases matching TRBD2. V gave up 5 bases and J gave up 3 bases; unmatched junction bases: 15. The germline gives CDR1 SGHAT, CDR2 FQNNGV. This CDR3 comprises 18 residues. The CDR3 spells CASSLWGSAGVIYNEQFF. DNA for the CDR3: TGTGCCAGCAGCCTTTGGGGTTCAGCGGGAGTCATCTACAATGAGCAGTTCTTC.

The V gene is TRBV6-1, the J gene TRBJ2-2, with D tentatively TRBD2 (5 bases). The CDR3 runs 16 residues. CDR1 and CDR2 from the germline V gene are MNHNS and SASEGT. V dropped 4 bases and J dropped 0 bases, with 12 bases sitting between them. The CDR3 DNA sequence: TGTGCCAGCAGTGCTAGGGCGGGCGCGAACACCGGGGAGCTGTTTTTT. Its translation: CASSARAGANTGELFF.

This clone was observed a handful of times. In nucleotides, the CDR3 is TGTGCCAGCAGCGTAGGAAGAGTGAACACTGAAGCTTTCTTT. Its translation: CASSVGRVNTEAFF. The chain recombines TRBV9 with TRBJ1-1; D is undetermined. Trimming removed 0 bases from V and 0 bases from J, with 6 bases in between. Per germline, CDR1 SGDLS and CDR2 YYNGEE. This CDR3 has 14 residues.

The chain is built from TRBV9 and TRBJ2-3; 13 bases map to TRBD2. The CDR3 has 17 amino acids. The trim removed 5 bases at V and 1 base at J, leaving 7 bases unmatched. Germline V gene lookup returns CDR1 SGDLS and CDR2 YYNGEE. The CDR3 here is CASRPGLAGIRTDTQYF. CDR3 nucleotides: TGTGCCAGCAGACCGGGACTAGCGGGAATCCGCACAGATACGCAGTATTTT. Supplemented by reference TRBV9 and TRBJ2-3, the full variable domain reads DSGVTQTPKHLITATGQRVTLRCSPRSGDLSVYWYQQSLDQGLQFLIQYYNGEERAKGNILERFSAQQFPDLHSELNLSSLELGDSALYFCASRPGLAGIRTDTQYFGPGTRLTVL.

The rearrangement uses TRBV6-5 and TRBJ1-4; D is perhaps TRBD1 (6 bases). The CDR3 sequence is 15 residues long. Germline CDR1 reads MNHEY; CDR2 reads SVGAGI. Trimming stripped 5 bases from V and 8 bases from J, with 18 bases between. The CDR3 DNA follows: TGTGCCAGCAGTAGAAATTCGGACAGTGGGGAAAAACTGTTTTTT. Amino acids: CASSRNSDSGEKLFF.

The chain combines TRBV20-1 with TRBJ1-1; 7 bases are shared with TRBD1. The CDR3 is 13 residues long. Germline CDR1 and CDR2: DFQATT and SNEGSKA (reference sequence). Trimming at V came to 3 bases and at J to 3 bases, leaving 4 bases not matched to a gene. DNA of the CDR3: TGCAGTGCTAGTGGGCAGGGGGACACTGAAGCTTTCTTT. This translates into CSASGQGDTEAFF.

J is TRBJ2-5 and V is TRBV14; tentative D call: TRBD2 (5 bases). This CDR3 contains 18 residues. Germline V CDR1 and CDR2: SGHDN, FVKESK. With 1 base removed from V and 3 bases from J, the gap between germline ends came to 21 bases. DNA for the CDR3: TGTGCCAGCAGCCAAGTTATGGGGAGAAAAGAATGGGAAGAGACCCAGTACTTC. Encoded protein: CASSQVMGRKEWEETQYF. The whole variable domain, filled in from reference TRBV14 and TRBJ2-5, reads EAGVTQFPSHSVIEKGQTVTLRCDPISGHDNLYWYRRVMGKEIKFLLHFVKESKQDESGMPNNRFLAERTGGTYSTLKVQPAELEDSGVYFCASSQVMGRKEWEETQYFGPGTRLLVL.

This rearrangement joins TRBV2 to TRBJ2-7, with a possible D match to TRBD2 (6 bases). Germline lookup yields CDR1 SNHLY and CDR2 FYNNEI. V was clipped by 7 bases and J by 4 bases, with 14 bases between them. The CDR3 runs 13 residues. The CDR3 reads CASTTTSWYEQYF. DNA for the CDR3: TGTGCCAGCACCACTACTAGCTGGTACGAGCAGTACTTC.

The gene calls are TRBV6-5 and TRBJ1-1; 7 bases match TRBD1. CDR1 and CDR2 (germline): MNHEY, SVGAGI. The CDR3 loop spans 15 amino acids. After removal of 0 bases from V and 4 bases from J, the junction contained 5 bases not matched to a gene. The CDR3 nucleotides are TGTGCCAGCAGTTACTCGAGGACAGGCGGCACTGAAGCTTTCTTT. Amino acids: CASSYSRTGGTEAFF.

This chain connects TRBV7-9 to TRBJ2-1; 7 nucleotides align to TRBD1. J lost 5 bases, V lost 4 bases, and 8 bases had no gene match. Germline V gene lookup returns CDR1 SEHNR and CDR2 FQNEAQ (reference sequence). This CDR3 has 15 residues. CDR3 protein: CASSYGQDAHNEQFF. CDR3 nucleotide sequence: TGTGCCAGCAGCTACGGACAGGACGCACACAATGAGCAGTTCTTC. The full variable domain, in which reference TRBV7-9 and TRBJ2-1 provide the parts outside the CDR3, is DTGVSQNPRHKITKRGQNVTFRCDPISEHNRLYWYRQTLGQGPEFLTYFQNEAQLEKSRLLSDRFSAERPKGSFSTLEIQRTEQGDSAMYLCASSYGQDAHNEQFFGPGTRLTVL.